Described below is a single T cell receptor (beta chain) sequence and its context. The clone's antigen remains unknown. No much larger clone exists at a distance of one base, and base qualities are not known. This sample was included in a study of shared clonotypes between healthy human individuals (TCRdb year 2020). About the study as a whole: A couple of women and a few men aged 18 to 49 years were included in the cohort. For each donor, three plates each were used for CD4 naive and CD4 memory, two plates were used for CD8 naive, and one plate was used for CD8 memory. Blood TCR repertoires of five healthy adults were deeply sequenced to estimate repertoire size and the extent of clonotype sharing between individuals. To increase sequencing depth and limit assay-specific biases, TCR repertoire library preparation and sequencing were carried out by different laboratories using diverse techniques. Per donor, leukapheresis produced somewhere between about 0.8 and 9 billion PBMCs.

CDR1 and CDR2, looked up from the germline V gene, are SGHRS and YFSETQ. The junction shows trimming of 5 bases on V and 0 bases on J, plus 12 bases between the germline ends. Taken from cysteine to phenylalanine, the CDR3 has 15 residues. Only the CDR3 portion is preserved as DNA: 45 bases, with reading frame beginning at the first base. What the research found in general, with its limitations: Because the study included a small number of donors, the genetic and exposure-history diversity represented was limited. Naive subsets generally had larger estimated clonotype richness than memory subsets did. Across four donors, approximately 5% of naive CD4, 3% to 3.5% of naive CD8, 2.3% of memory CD4, and under 0.45% of memory CD8 clonotypes were shared. Pairwise subsampling led to the expectation that sequencing depth would affect the degree of clonotype sharing among donors. Clonotypes shared by all four sorted-subset donors showed higher generation probabilities than non-shared clonotypes. Sampling was limited to blood, and TCR repertoires in tissue likely differ from TCR repertoires in blood. Even with the large sequencing depth, rarefaction of the sorted-subset datasets indicated that sequencing was incomplete.

Using the deep immunoSEQ assay, TCR CDR3 regions were amplified from genomic DNA by multiplex PCR. Genomic DNA extracted from each cell subset was distributed evenly over all wells of several immunoSEQ 96-well plates, and each plate served as one replicate. For sorted subsets, approximately 210 ng of genomic DNA, equivalent to about 30,000 T cell genomes, went into each replicate PCR. The purified libraries were quantified using a Qubit 3.0 fluorometer, sized with a Bioanalyzer 2100, and then quantified again using the KAPA Library Quantification kit. A separate single-read 150-cycle Illumina NextSeq 550 flow cell was used to sequence each immunoSEQ 96-well plate. Per the authors' processing: Because the immunoSEQ output included only junctional sequences and no quality scores, the filtering could not be the same as the filtering used for full-length reads. Sequences were annotated with PyIR, a Python wrapper for IgBLAST v1.9, and V/J genes and CDR3 were assigned using IMGT germline references. Reads with weak V/J assignments (E-value above 1e-6), missing CDR3, stop codons, out-of-frame junctions, or ambiguous translated residues were removed. V3J clonotypes were defined by identical inferred V gene, J gene, and CDR3 amino acid sequence. Percentage overlap between repertoires was computed as shared unique clonotypes divided by the size of the smaller repertoire. Richness of each repertoire was evaluated using RTK rarefaction, the Chao1 estimator, and Recon v2.1 estimates of unobserved clonotypes. OLGA was used to compute generation probabilities for all TCRbeta clonotypes that the gDNA method yielded from a handful of donors. This immuneACCESS table, as held by TCRdb, lists in-frame sequences with V and J called but not all clones. Of the missing ones, under half trace to an unresolved V gene in checked studies; the others have no known cause. The V and J calls and clone size are taken from that table; D and trimming were inferred from the DNA. A total of under 150,000 clones appear in this sample, 65% to 75% of them only once. Around 23% of the sample is in the top ten clones.

The donors were healthy, HIV-negative adults who had no recently reported acute infections or vaccinations. Every donor was a Caucasian adult living in Nashville, Tennessee, USA. CD8 memory samples consisted of magnetically selected CD45RO+ cells combined with CCR7-negative CD45RA+ effector memory (TemRA) cells. Blood was collected by leukapheresis, and PBMCs were isolated by Ficoll-Histopaque density gradient centrifugation and then cryopreserved in liquid nitrogen vapor phase. Analytical flow cytometry was used to check the purity and quantity of each magnetically sorted T cell population. Genomic DNA was isolated from every sorted fraction and measured by UV absorbance on a Nanodrop 2000c.

The material sequenced was memory CD8+ T cells sorted from blood. Interpreted using the paper, the cell subset or site label stands for: CD45RO+ cells pooled with CCR7-negative TemRA cells. The sequence was collected from a young woman in good health. The sequence joins TRBV5-1 to TRBJ2-1; matching of 6 bases hints at TRBD2 as the D gene. CDR3 protein: CASSRDSYSYNEQFF. The base sequence is TGCGCCAGCAGTCGGGACTCCTACTCCTACAATGAGCAGTTCTTC.